Below, 17 T cell receptor beta chains from the same sample are listed, as sequenced in a study of blood T cells in healthy people across ages. Next came a second PCR, run for roughly 6 to 11 cycles, which used a sample-barcoded 5' primer along with a J-beta primer mix. TCRdb reprocessed the 5' RACE reads via MiXCR and lists one record per CDR3 protein. The table records 1.5 million to 2 million distinct CDR3 sequences, roughly 27% of them present only once. Sequencing was performed on blood. These receptor sequences come from a woman in her twenties or thirties in good health.

Comment on this clonotype: The junction and the germline gene differ at one end; a read error may be behind it. V gene TRBV4-3 combines with J gene TRBJ2-7, with no clear D. Per the germline V gene, CDR1 is LGHNA and CDR2 is YSLEER. The CDR3 sequence is 16 residues long. In DNA, the CDR3 is TGCGCCAGCAACCAAGAAATGGGCGGCTCGCTTGACGAGCAGTACTTC. Its translation: CASNQEMGGSLDEQYF.

The V gene is TRBV11-2, the J gene TRBJ2-2; D perhaps matches TRBD2 (6 bases). Germline V gene data show CDR1 as SGHAT and CDR2 as FQNNGV. The CDR3 sequence is 16 residues long. The V gene lost 6 bases and the J gene lost 4 bases, with 18 bases spanning the gap. CDR3 in DNA: TGTGCCAGCAGGGGACTCGGTAGAGGGGTCACCGGGGAGCTGTTTTTT. It codes for CASRGLGRGVTGELFF.

The genes are TRBV10-3 and TRBJ1-2; D uncertain. This CDR3 is built from 15 residues. The germline gives CDR1 ENHRY, CDR2 SYGVKD. Trimming removed 0 bases at V and 4 bases at J, with 12 bases between. The CDR3 reads CAISESVQLFYGYTF. CDR3 nucleotide sequence: TGTGCCATCAGTGAGTCGGTACAGCTATTCTATGGCTACACCTTC.

This CDR3 reads CATSRDGRGNQPQHF. CDR3 bases: TGTGCCACCAGCAGGGACGGTCGGGGCAATCAGCCCCAGCATTTT. The V call is TRBV15, the J call TRBJ1-5, with D hard to call. Between the trimmed V and J ends, which lost 3 bases and 2 bases, there was a span of 11 bases. The germline V gene has CDR1 LNHNV and CDR2 YYDKDF (reference sequence). The CDR3 is made up of 15 amino acids.

This clonotype was found many times. The V call is TRBV7-2, the J call TRBJ2-7, with D perhaps matching TRBD2 (7 bases). CDR1 and CDR2 from the germline V gene are SGHTA and FQGNSA. Trimming pared 2 bases from V and 2 bases from J, leaving 10 bases between. The length of the CDR3 is 14 residues. CDR3 amino acids: CASSLWRGPYEQYF. CDR3 sequence (DNA): TGTGCCAGCAGCTTATGGCGGGGGCCCTACGAGCAGTACTTC.

The table lists this clonotype with a few counts. The chain is built from TRBV5-1 and TRBJ1-1; possibly TRBD1 for D (6 bases). Germline CDR1 is SGHRS and CDR2 is YFSETQ. V gave up 2 bases and J gave up 8 bases, with 16 bases separating them. The CDR3 runs to 14 residues. CDR3 bases: TGCGCCAGCAGCTTAGGCGGGGGCCCACAAGAAGCTTTCTTT. This encodes CASSLGGGPQEAFF. Supplemented by reference TRBV5-1 and TRBJ1-1, the full variable domain reads KAGVTQTPRYLIKTRGQQVTLSCSPISGHRSVSWYQQTPGQGLQFLFEYFSETQRNKGNFPGRFSGRQFSNSRSEMNVSTLELGDSALYLCASSLGGGPQEAFFGQGTRLTVV.

The table lists this clonotype with a count of one. A junction boundary mismatches the germline segment, possibly from a read error. The chain joins TRBV20-1 to TRBJ2-1; D remains unclear. The CDR3 has 14 amino acids. Germline lookup yields CDR1 DFQATT and CDR2 SNEGSKA (reference sequence). The CDR3 DNA is TGCAGTGCTGACTCCGCGACACGTAACAATGAGCAGGTCTTC. Protein product: CSADSATRNNEQVF.

This clonotype appeared a single time. The junction does not match germline at one end; this may be a read error. The chain uses TRBV10-1 and TRBJ2-3; 13 bases align to TRBD2. CDR3 length: 16 amino acids. The germline V gene encodes CDR1 WNHNN and CDR2 SYGVQD (reference sequence). The CDR3 sequence is CASSTSGRAGRDSQYF. The CDR3 DNA sequence: TGCGCCAGCAGTACTAGCGGGAGGGCCGGGAGAGATTCGCAGTATTTT.

The chain joins TRBV3-1 to TRBJ2-5; 10 bases align to TRBD2. Trimming removed 0 bases from V and 2 bases from J; junction bases left unmatched: 9. Germline V gene data show CDR1 as LGHDT and CDR2 as YNNKEL (reference sequence). The CDR3 spans 18 residues. This chain's CDR3 is CASSQDGASGGQQETQYF. Here the CDR3 DNA reads TGTGCCAGCAGCCAAGATGGGGCTAGCGGGGGCCAGCAAGAGACCCAGTACTTC.

The DNA for the CDR3 is TGTGCCAGCAGCGTAGGGTTTGGTAGCAATCAGCCCCAGCATTTT. Protein sequence: CASSVGFGSNQPQHF. The chain joins TRBV9 to TRBJ1-5; D is uncertain. Trimming shortened V by 0 bases and J by 0 bases, and 7 bases separated the two germline ends. The germline V gene has CDR1 SGDLS and CDR2 YYNGEE. The CDR3 has 15 residues.

This clonotype has ten or more counts. The chain employs TRBV7-2 and TRBJ2-7; D is uncertain. CDR3 size: 11 residues. Germline V gives CDR1 SGHTA, CDR2 FQGNSA. V was pared by 5 bases and J by 3 bases, with 5 bases between. The CDR3 DNA sequence: TGTGCCAGCAGCCCCAACTACGAGCAGTACTTC. This encodes CASSPNYEQYF. Filled out from reference TRBV7-2 and TRBJ2-7, the complete variable domain reads GAGVSQSPSNKVTEKGKDVELRCDPISGHTALYWYRQSLGQGLEFLIYFQGNSAPDKSGLPSDRFSAERTGGSVSTLTIQRTQQEDSAVYLCASSPNYEQYFGPGTRLTVT.

The table lists this clonotype with a few counts. The chain combines TRBV5-1 with TRBJ1-5, with D unclear. The length of the CDR3 is 10 residues. Trimming took 4 bases from V and 10 from J, leaving 6 bases between them. In germline, CDR1 is SGHRS, CDR2 YFSETQ. DNA of the CDR3: TGCGCCAGCAGCGTATCACCCCAGCATTTT. As protein: CASSVSPQHF.

Turning to this clonotype: Given a much more abundant clone one base away, this may be a read error. This sequence joins TRBV7-2 and TRBJ2-5; 7 bases are a match to TRBD2. Germline-derived CDR1 and CDR2 are SGHTA and FQGNSA. There are 13 residues in the CDR3. V lost 3 bases, J lost 7 bases, and 5 bases stayed unmatched. The CDR3 sequence is CASSFGRRGTQYF. In nucleotides, the CDR3 is TGTGCCAGCAGCTTCGGGAGGCGGGGGACCCAGTACTTC.

With respect to this clonotype: Compared with germline, one end of the junction differs, possibly owing to a read error. The V call is TRBV5-1, the J call TRBJ2-1; tentative D call: TRBD2 (6 bases). Germline V gives CDR1 SGHRS, CDR2 YFSETQ. The CDR3 spans 14 residues. CDR3 coding DNA: TGCGCTAGCAGCTTGGTCGCGGGGTCATGGGAGCAGTTCTTC. Residues: CASSLVAGSWEQFF.

V usage is TRBV10-3 and J usage is TRBJ1-1; D gene ambiguous. This CDR3 spans 13 amino acids. Germline V gives CDR1 ENHRY, CDR2 SYGVKD. The V gene lost 2 bases and the J gene lost 8 bases, with 12 bases spanning the gap. The CDR3 loop reads CAISEADWGEAFF. CDR3 bases: TGTGCCATCAGTGAGGCCGACTGGGGAGAAGCTTTCTTT.

The V gene is TRBV4-3, the J gene TRBJ1-6; a possible D gene is TRBD1 (5 bases). With 4 bases removed from V and 8 bases from J, the gap between germline ends came to 9 bases. This CDR3 contains 13 residues. Germline V gene sequence: CDR1 LGHNA, CDR2 YSLEER. The CDR3 bases are TGCGCCAGCAGCCGAAGCAGGGATTCACCCCTCCACTTT. Protein product: CASSRSRDSPLHF.

The V gene is TRBV7-3, the J gene TRBJ2-5, with 8 positions matching TRBD2. Trimming took 4 bases from V and 2 from J; bases not matched to a gene: 6. The CDR3 spans 15 residues. Per germline, CDR1 SGHTA and CDR2 FQGTGA. CDR3 sequence reads: CASSWGAGEQETQYF. The CDR3 DNA is TGTGCCAGCAGCTGGGGAGCGGGGGAGCAAGAGACCCAGTACTTC.